The entry that follows covers one TCR beta chain sequence. Its antigen is as yet unknown. The junction does not match germline at one end; this may be a read error. This entry belongs to a study of post-analysis software for immune sequencing data. Study results and caveats: About five TRBV segments occurring more often in patients than controls included TRBV5-6, TRBV5-1 and TRBV20-1.

The germline V gene has CDR1 SGDLS and CDR2 YYNGEE. The CDR3 consists of 17 residues. Unique molecular identifiers tagged the TCR beta cDNA libraries. Each CDR3 protein is one row after TCRdb ran MiXCR on the PCR reads. In the table there are fewer than 850,000 distinct CDR3 sequences, about 32% of which are singletons. The sequencing sample was made of blood. The TCR sequence derives from a girl between 5 and 17 years old with multiple sclerosis. This sequence joins TRBV9 and TRBJ2-1; no clear D. The CDR3 DNA sequence: TGTGCCAGCAGCGTAGCCTCCTCCAGGAGCTCCTACGATGAGCAGTTCTTC. Amino acids: CASSVASSRSSYDEQFF.